This TCR beta chain was profiled in a study of T cell responses to AZD1222 COVID-19 vaccine. Clones were sequenced by immunoSEQ multiplex PCR, and TCRdb holds only the in-frame ones, with some missing. This table holds around 120,000 clones, approximately 92% found once. Regarding this clone: Its antigen is as yet unknown.

The CDR3 runs to 15 residues. Per the germline V gene, CDR1 is LNHDA and CDR2 is SQIVND (reference sequence). V was cut by 1 base and J by 2 bases, with 9 bases left in between. Study observations and caveats: Spike-wide vaccine-associated CD4 TCRs dominated at 160-218 and 743-854. The sample set comprised mostly white British donors with more females, and clonal diversity was possibly underestimated.

V usage is TRBV19 and J usage is TRBJ1-5; weak D call: TRBD1 (6 bases). This TCR came from an adult who received the AZD1222 COVID-19 vaccine. The starting material was peripheral blood, obtained 28 days after the second AZD1222 dose. The CDR3 loop reads CASSIVPGGNQPQHF. CDR3 DNA sequence: TGTGCCAGTAGTATAGTGCCAGGGGGCAATCAGCCCCAGCATTTT.